The following is a TCR beta chain sequence with its context. The sample is drawn from a study of sequential checkpoint blockade in melanoma. Method: immunoSEQ multiplex PCR; TCRdb's copy keeps in-frame clones and lacks some. This sample has about 20,000 clones, with 75% to 85% found just once. Treatment in this sample: randomized to nivolumab then ipilimumab (arm A) or the reverse (arm B). The length of the CDR3 is 14 residues. Germline CDR1 and CDR2: SGDLS and YYNGEE. Trimming at V came to 4 bases and at J to 6 bases, leaving 5 bases not matched to a gene. V gene TRBV9 combines with J gene TRBJ1-5, with TRBD1 identical over 9 bases. The sample was CD8+ T cells sorted from blood (inferred from file names), taken from a patient given nivolumab and ipilimumab in sequence. The TCR sequence derives from a human donor with melanoma. For the CDR3, the DNA is TGTGCCAGCAGCTCGGGACAGGGTGCTCAGCCCCAGCATTTT. It yields the protein CASSSGQGAQPQHF.